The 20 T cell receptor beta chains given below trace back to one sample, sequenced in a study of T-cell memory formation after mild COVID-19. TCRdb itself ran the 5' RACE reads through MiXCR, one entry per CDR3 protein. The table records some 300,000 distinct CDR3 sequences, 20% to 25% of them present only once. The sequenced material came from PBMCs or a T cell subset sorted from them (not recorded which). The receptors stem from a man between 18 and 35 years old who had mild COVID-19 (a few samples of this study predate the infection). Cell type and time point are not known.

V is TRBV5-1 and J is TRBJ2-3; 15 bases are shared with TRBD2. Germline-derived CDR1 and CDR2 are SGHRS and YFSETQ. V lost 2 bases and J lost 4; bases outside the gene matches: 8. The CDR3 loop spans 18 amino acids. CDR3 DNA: TGCGCCAGCAGCTTACTCGCCGGACTAGCGGGGGGGCCAGATACGCAGTATTTT. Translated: CASSLLAGLAGGPDTQYF.

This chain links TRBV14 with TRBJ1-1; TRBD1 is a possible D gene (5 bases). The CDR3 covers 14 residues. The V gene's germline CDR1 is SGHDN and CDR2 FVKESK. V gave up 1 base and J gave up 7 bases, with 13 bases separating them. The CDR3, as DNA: TGTGCCAGCAGCCAAGCGGGGCCCGACGATGAAGCTTTCTTT. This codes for CASSQAGPDDEAFF.

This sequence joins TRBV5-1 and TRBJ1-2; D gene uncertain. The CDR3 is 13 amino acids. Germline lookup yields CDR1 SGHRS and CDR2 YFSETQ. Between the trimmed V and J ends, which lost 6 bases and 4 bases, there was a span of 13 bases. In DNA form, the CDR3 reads TGCGCCAGCACCGGTGAGGAGTCCTATGGCTACACCTTC. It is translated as CASTGEESYGYTF.

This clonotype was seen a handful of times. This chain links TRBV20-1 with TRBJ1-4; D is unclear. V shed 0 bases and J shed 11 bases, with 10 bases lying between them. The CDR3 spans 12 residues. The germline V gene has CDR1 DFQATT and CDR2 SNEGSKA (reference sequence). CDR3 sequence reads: CSARDRRAKLFF. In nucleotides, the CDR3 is TGCAGTGCTAGAGATAGAAGGGCGAAACTGTTTTTT.

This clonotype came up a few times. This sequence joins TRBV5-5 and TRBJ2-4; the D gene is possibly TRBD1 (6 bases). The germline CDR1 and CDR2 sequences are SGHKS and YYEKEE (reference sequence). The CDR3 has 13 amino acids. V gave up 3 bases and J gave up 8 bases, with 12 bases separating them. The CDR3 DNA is TGTGCCAGCAGCTCCCCTACAGGGTACATTCAGTACTTC. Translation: CASSSPTGYIQYF.

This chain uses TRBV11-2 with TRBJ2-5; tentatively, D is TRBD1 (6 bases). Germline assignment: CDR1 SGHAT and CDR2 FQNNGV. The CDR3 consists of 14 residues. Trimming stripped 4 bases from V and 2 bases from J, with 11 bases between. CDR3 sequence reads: CASSSYGQQETQYF. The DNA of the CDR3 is TGTGCCAGCAGCTCCTATGGACAGCAAGAGACCCAGTACTTC. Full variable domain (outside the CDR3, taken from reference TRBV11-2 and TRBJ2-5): EAGVAQSPRYKIIEKRQSVAFWCNPISGHATLYWYQQILGQGPKLLIQFQNNGVVDDSQLPKDRFSAERLKGVDSTLKIQPAKLEDSAVYLCASSSYGQQETQYFGPGTRLLVL.

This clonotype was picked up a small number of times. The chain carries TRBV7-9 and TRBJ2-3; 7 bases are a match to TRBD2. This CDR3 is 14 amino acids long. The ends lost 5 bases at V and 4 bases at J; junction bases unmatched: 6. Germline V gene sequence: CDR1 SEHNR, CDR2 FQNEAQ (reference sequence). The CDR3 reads CASSLAGVPDTQYF. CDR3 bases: TGTGCCAGCAGCCTCGCGGGGGTTCCAGATACGCAGTATTTT. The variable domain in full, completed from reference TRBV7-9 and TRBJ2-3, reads DTGVSQNPRHKITKRGQNVTFRCDPISEHNRLYWYRQTLGQGPEFLTYFQNEAQLEKSRLLSDRFSAERPKGSFSTLEIQRTEQGDSAMYLCASSLAGVPDTQYFGPGTRLTVL.

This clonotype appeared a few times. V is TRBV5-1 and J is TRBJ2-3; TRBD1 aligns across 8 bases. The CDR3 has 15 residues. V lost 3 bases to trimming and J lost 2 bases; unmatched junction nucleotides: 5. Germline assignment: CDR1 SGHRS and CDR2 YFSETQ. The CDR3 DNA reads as TGCGCCAGCAGCTCGGGACAGGTGATCACAGATACGCAGTATTTT. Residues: CASSSGQVITDTQYF.

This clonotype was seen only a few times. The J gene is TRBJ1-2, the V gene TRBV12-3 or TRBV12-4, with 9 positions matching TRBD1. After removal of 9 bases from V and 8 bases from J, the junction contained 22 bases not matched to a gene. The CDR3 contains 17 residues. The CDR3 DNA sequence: TGTGCCAGTCAGACGGGGGACAGGGCCCTCCCTATGTGGGGCTACACCTTC. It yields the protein CASQTGDRALPMWGYTF.

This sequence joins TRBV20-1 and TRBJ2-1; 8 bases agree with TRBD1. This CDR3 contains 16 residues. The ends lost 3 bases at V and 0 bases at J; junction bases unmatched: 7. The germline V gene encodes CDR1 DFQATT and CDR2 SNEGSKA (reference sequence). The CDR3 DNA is TGCAGTGCTAGCTTTGAGGACAGGGCCTCCTACAATGAGCAGTTCTTC. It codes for CSASFEDRASYNEQFF.

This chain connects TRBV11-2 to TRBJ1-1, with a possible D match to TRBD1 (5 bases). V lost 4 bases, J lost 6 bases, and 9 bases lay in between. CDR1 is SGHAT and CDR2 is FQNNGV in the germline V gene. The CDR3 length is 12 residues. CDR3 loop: CASSWGGSEAFF. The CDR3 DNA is TGTGCCAGCAGCTGGGGGGGATCTGAAGCTTTCTTT.

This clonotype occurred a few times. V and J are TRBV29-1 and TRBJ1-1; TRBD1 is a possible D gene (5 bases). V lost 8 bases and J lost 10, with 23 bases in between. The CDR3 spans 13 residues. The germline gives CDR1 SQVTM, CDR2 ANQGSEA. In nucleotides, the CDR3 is TGCAGCTTCCGCGTTGGAGGAGCAGGGCGAGCTTTCTTT. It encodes CSFRVGGAGRAFF.

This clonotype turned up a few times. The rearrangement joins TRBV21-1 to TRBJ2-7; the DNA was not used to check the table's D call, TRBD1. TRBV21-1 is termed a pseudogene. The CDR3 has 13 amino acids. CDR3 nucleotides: TGTGCCAGCAGCCCTCTCCAGGGATACGAGCAGTACGTC. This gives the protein CASSPLQGYEQYV.

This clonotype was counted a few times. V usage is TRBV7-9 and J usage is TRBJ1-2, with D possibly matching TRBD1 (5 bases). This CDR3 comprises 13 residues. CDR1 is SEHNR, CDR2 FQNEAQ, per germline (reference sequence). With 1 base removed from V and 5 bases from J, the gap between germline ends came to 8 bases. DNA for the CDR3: TGTGCCAGCAGCTTAGAAGGGGCGTATGGCTACACCTTC. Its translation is CASSLEGAYGYTF.

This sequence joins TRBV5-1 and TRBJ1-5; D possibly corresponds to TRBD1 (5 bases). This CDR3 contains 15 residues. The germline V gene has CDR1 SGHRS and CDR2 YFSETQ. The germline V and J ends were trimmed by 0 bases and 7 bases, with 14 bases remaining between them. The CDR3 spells CASSLDPGRGQPQHF. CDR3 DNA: TGCGCCAGCAGCTTGGATCCGGGAAGGGGACAGCCCCAGCATTTT.

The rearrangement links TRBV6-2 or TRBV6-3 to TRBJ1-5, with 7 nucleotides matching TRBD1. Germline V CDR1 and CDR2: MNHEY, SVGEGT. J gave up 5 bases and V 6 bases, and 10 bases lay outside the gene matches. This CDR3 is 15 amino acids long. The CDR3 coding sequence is TGTGCCAGCAGAATTCTCCAGGGGGAGCATCAGCCCCAGCATTTT. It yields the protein CASRILQGEHQPQHF.

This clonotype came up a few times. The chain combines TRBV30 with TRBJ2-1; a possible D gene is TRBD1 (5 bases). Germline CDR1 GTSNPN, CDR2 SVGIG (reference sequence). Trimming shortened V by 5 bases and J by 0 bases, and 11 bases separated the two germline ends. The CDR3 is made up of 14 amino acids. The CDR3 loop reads CAWARGSSYNEQFF. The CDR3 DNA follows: TGTGCCTGGGCTAGGGGCAGCTCCTACAATGAGCAGTTCTTC.

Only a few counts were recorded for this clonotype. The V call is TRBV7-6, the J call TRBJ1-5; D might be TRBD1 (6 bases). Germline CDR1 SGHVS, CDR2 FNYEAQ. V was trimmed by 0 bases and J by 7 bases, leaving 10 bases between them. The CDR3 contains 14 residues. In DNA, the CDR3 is TGTGCCAGCAGCTTAGCGGGACAACGGCAGCCCCAGCATTTT. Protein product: CASSLAGQRQPQHF.

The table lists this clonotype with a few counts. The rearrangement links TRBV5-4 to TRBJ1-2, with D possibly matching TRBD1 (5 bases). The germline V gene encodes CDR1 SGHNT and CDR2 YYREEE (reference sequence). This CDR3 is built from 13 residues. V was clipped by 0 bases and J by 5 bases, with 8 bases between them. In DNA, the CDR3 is TGTGCCAGCAGCTTGGAACAGGAATATGGCTACACCTTC. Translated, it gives CASSLEQEYGYTF.

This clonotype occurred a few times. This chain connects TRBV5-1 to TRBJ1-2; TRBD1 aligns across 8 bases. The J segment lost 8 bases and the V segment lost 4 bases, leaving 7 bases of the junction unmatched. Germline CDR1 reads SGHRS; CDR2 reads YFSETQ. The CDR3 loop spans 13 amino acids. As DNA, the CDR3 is TGCGCCAGCAGCATGACAGGGGAAGACGGCTACACCTTC. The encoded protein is CASSMTGEDGYTF.